Listed here are 22 T cell receptor beta chains from one sample, sequenced in a study of T cells in Graves' hyperthyroidism and ophthalmopathy. From RNA transcripts, TCR beta CDR3 regions were amplified. TCR CDR3 regions were first amplified by RT-PCR with HTBI primers. TCRdb called the multiplex PCR reads again in MiXCR, with one record for every CDR3 protein. In the table there are fewer than 350,000 distinct CDR3 sequences, over 15% of which are singletons. The sample taken for sequencing was blood. These receptors were obtained from a woman between 45 and 60 years old with Graves' hyperthyroidism.

There are a few counts of this clonotype. The chain combines TRBV6-2 or TRBV6-3 with TRBJ2-3; D not resolved. The CDR3 consists of 13 residues. Trimming removed 5 bases at V and 4 bases at J, with 10 bases between. Germline V gives CDR1 MNHEY, CDR2 SVGEGT. The CDR3 DNA follows: TGTGCCAGCAGTAGAGAGCCCGCAGATACGCAGTATTTT. Its protein is CASSREPADTQYF.

This clonotype was observed a handful of times. The chain has TRBV29-1 and TRBJ2-2, with TRBD2 identical over 7 bases. The CDR3 is made up of 15 amino acids. The junction had 12 bases not matched to a gene; V was cut back by 6 bases and J by 5 bases. Per the germline V gene, CDR1 is SQVTM and CDR2 is ANQGSEA. In DNA, the CDR3 is TGCAGCGTCCGAAGGGAGGGAGGTGAGACCGGGGAGCTGTTTTTT. It codes for CSVRREGGETGELFF.

In its sample, this clonotype was seen a few times. CDR3 bases: TGCGCCAGCAGCACACAATACAGGGGGCCCGGCACTGAAGCTTTCTTT. Protein: CASSTQYRGPGTEAFF. The genes are TRBV5-1 and TRBJ1-1, with 9 bases aligning to TRBD1. The ends lost 4 bases at V and 4 bases at J; junction bases unmatched: 11. There are 16 residues in the CDR3. Germline CDR1 SGHRS, CDR2 YFSETQ.

The chain carries TRBV20-1 and TRBJ2-1; TRBD2 matches 8 bases. Germline trimming cut 0 bases from V and 3 bases from J; bases unmatched to any gene: 16. This CDR3 is built from 19 residues. Germline V gene data show CDR1 as DFQATT and CDR2 as SNEGSKA (reference sequence). The CDR3 region has the DNA TGCAGTGCTAGAGACGCGGGGGGTGGGGGGGCGAGGGACTACAATGAGCAGTTCTTC. Its protein product is CSARDAGGGGARDYNEQFF.

The sample holds a few counts of this clonotype. The rearrangement links TRBV7-6 to TRBJ2-1; TRBD2 matches 12 bases. Germline lookup yields CDR1 SGHVS and CDR2 FNYEAQ. V was pared by 4 bases and J by 3 bases, with 4 bases of the junction left unmatched. CDR3 length equals 16 residues. CDR3 in amino acids: CASSSSGGANYNEQFF. The DNA of the CDR3 is TGTGCCAGCAGCTCTAGCGGGGGGGCGAACTACAATGAGCAGTTCTTC.

This rearrangement joins TRBV7-9 to TRBJ1-2; tentative D call: TRBD1 (6 bases). V was clipped by 1 base and J by 8 bases, with 17 bases between them. The germline V gene has CDR1 SEHNR and CDR2 FQNEAQ (reference sequence). This CDR3 has 15 amino acids. CDR3 residues: CASSLEGQTTRGYTF. CDR3 coding DNA: TGTGCCAGCAGCTTAGAAGGACAGACTACCAGGGGCTACACCTTC.

In its sample, this clonotype was seen a few times. A much larger clone sits a single nucleotide away, making a read error possible. The rearrangement links TRBV20-1 to TRBJ2-3, with 10 bases fitting TRBD2. This CDR3 region has 17 residues. Germline CDR1 DFQATT, CDR2 SNEGSKA (reference sequence). CDR3 sequence (DNA): TGCAGTGCTAGGTCCAGCGGGGGGGCTCCAAGCACAGATACGCAGTGTTTT. Its translation is CSARSSGGAPSTDTQCF.

This clonotype was detected many times. The chain links TRBV7-8 to TRBJ2-1, with 13 bases identical to TRBD2. The CDR3 consists of 16 residues. Germline V CDR1 and CDR2: SGHVS, FQNEAQ. J was trimmed by 8 bases and V by 5 bases; bases with no gene match: 9. DNA for the CDR3: TGTGCCAGCAGCCCCACTAGCGGGAGGGCGAGCGATGAGCAGTTCTTC. Its protein is CASSPTSGRASDEQFF.

The chain recombines TRBV24-1 with TRBJ2-5; D gene unclear. Germline loops: CDR1 KGHDR, CDR2 SFDVKD. This CDR3 has 13 residues. The ends were cut back, 5 bases at V and 5 bases at J, with 11 bases in the middle. Here the CDR3 reads CATSGSYGETQYF. The CDR3, as DNA: TGTGCCACCAGTGGGTCTTACGGGGAGACCCAGTACTTC.

This clonotype has a handful of counts. V usage is TRBV12-3 or TRBV12-4 and J usage is TRBJ2-2, with TRBD2 matching over 7 bases. This CDR3 spans 18 amino acids. Unmatched junction bases numbered 14, after V lost 3 bases and J lost 4 bases. In nucleotides, the CDR3 is TGTGCCAGCAGTTTCGGAGACCCGGGACTAACCCTCACCGGGGAGCTGTTTTTT. This sequence encodes CASSFGDPGLTLTGELFF.

V and J are TRBV30 and TRBJ1-2, with a tentative D call TRBD1 (5 bases). CDR3 length: 12 amino acids. Trimming removed 8 bases at V and 8 bases at J, with 18 bases between. Germline V lookup: CDR1 GTSNPN, CDR2 SVGIG (reference sequence). The CDR3 region is CAGGEGTLGYTF. In DNA, the CDR3 is TGTGCCGGCGGGGAGGGGACTCTAGGCTACACCTTC.

The V call is TRBV20-1, the J call TRBJ2-1, with D possibly matching TRBD2 (8 bases). The CDR3 is made up of 18 amino acids. CDR1 DFQATT and CDR2 SNEGSKA come from the germline V gene (reference sequence). The ends were cut back, 6 bases at V and 8 bases at J, with 32 bases in the middle. The CDR3 loop is CSAQSYAETGTREDEQFF. The CDR3 DNA sequence: TGCAGTGCCCAGAGCTACGCCGAGACAGGGACTAGAGAGGATGAGCAGTTCTTC.

There are many counts of this clonotype. This rearrangement joins TRBV7-2 to TRBJ2-7; TRBD2 matches at 9 bases. With 2 bases clipped from V and 4 bases from J, the junction kept 9 bases outside the gene matches. CDR1 is SGHTA, CDR2 FQGNSA, per germline. CDR3 size: 16 residues. The CDR3 bases are TGTGCCAGCAGCTTATTTATTACTAGCGGGTTATACGAGCAGTACTTC. This translates into CASSLFITSGLYEQYF.

The rearrangement links TRBV20-1 to TRBJ2-3; tentatively, D is TRBD1 (5 bases). This CDR3 has 15 amino acids. V gave up 8 bases and J gave up 7 bases, with 25 bases separating them. Per the germline V gene, CDR1 is DFQATT and CDR2 is SNEGSKA (reference sequence). The CDR3 region is CSPGPEGPTTHTQYF. The DNA of the CDR3 is TGCAGTCCAGGGCCCGAAGGCCCCACAACCCATACGCAGTATTTT.

This clonotype has at least ten counts. The chain is built from TRBV2 and TRBJ2-1; no firm D call. Trimming pared 0 bases from V and 0 bases from J, leaving 9 bases between. Germline lookup yields CDR1 SNHLY and CDR2 FYNNEI. The CDR3 loop spans 16 amino acids. The DNA of the CDR3 is TGTGCCAGCAGTGAAGCCATACGTAGCTCCTACAATGAGCAGTTCTTC. Translation: CASSEAIRSSYNEQFF.

This clonotype showed up many times. The chain employs TRBV10-3 and TRBJ2-1; D possibly corresponds to TRBD2 (6 bases). Germline V gene sequence: CDR1 ENHRY, CDR2 SYGVKD. V lost 6 bases and J lost 4, with 13 bases in between. This CDR3 has 14 residues. The CDR3 region is CAIRGAGGYNEQFF. As DNA, the CDR3 is TGTGCCATCAGGGGAGCGGGTGGGTACAATGAGCAGTTCTTC.

At least ten counts were recorded for this clonotype. This CDR3 is CAISDIGQGYHNEQFF. The CDR3 region has the DNA TGTGCCATCAGTGATATTGGACAGGGGTACCACAATGAGCAGTTCTTC. The chain uses TRBV10-3 and TRBJ2-1; 9 bases match TRBD1. V was clipped by 3 bases and J by 5 bases; unmatched bases: 8. CDR1 is ENHRY and CDR2 is SYGVKD in the germline V gene. The length of the CDR3 is 16 residues.

V gene TRBV20-1 combines with J gene TRBJ2-3; 13 bases align to TRBD2. The CDR3 extends over 15 amino acids. Germline V gene data show CDR1 as DFQATT and CDR2 as SNEGSKA (reference sequence). J was trimmed by 6 bases and V by 7 bases; bases with no gene match: 10. The CDR3: CSVPTSGGAVDTQYF. The CDR3 region has the DNA TGCAGTGTTCCCACTAGCGGGGGGGCTGTGGATACGCAGTATTTT.

This clonotype was detected ten times or more. This chain connects TRBV12-3 or TRBV12-4 to TRBJ2-5, with TRBD2 as a possible D gene (6 bases). Trimming pared 5 bases from V and 5 bases from J, leaving 15 bases between. This CDR3 is built from 14 residues. The chain's CDR3 is CASSGRAGSETQYF. CDR3 coding DNA: TGTGCCAGCAGTGGCAGAGCGGGTAGCGAGACCCAGTACTTC.

This clonotype was detected a few times. The J gene is TRBJ2-3, the V gene TRBV20-1; 10 nucleotides agree with TRBD2. The CDR3 has 13 residues. Trimming took 6 bases from V and 1 from J; bases not matched to a gene: 1. Looked up from germline, CDR1 is DFQATT and CDR2 is SNEGSKA (reference sequence). The CDR3 region is CSASGGGTDTQYF. As DNA, the CDR3 is TGCAGTGCCAGCGGGGGGGGCACAGATACGCAGTATTTT.

CDR3 nucleotide sequence: TGTGCCAGCAGTCGACAGGGCGGGATAGCCAAAAACATTCAGTACTTC. Translation: CASSRQGGIAKNIQYF. This rearrangement joins TRBV6-1 to TRBJ2-4; D may be TRBD1 (7 bases). V was shortened by 5 bases and J by 0 bases, with 14 bases between the two germline ends. Looked up from germline, CDR1 is MNHNS and CDR2 is SASEGT. There are 16 residues in the CDR3.

In its sample, this clonotype was seen many times. This sequence joins TRBV3-1 and TRBJ2-1; D unclear. Germline CDR1 and CDR2: LGHDT and YNNKEL (reference sequence). The CDR3 loop spans 16 amino acids. V was clipped by 0 bases and J by 4 bases, with 13 bases between them. This CDR3 is CASSQDQQEPYNEQFF. DNA of the CDR3: TGTGCCAGCAGCCAAGATCAGCAGGAGCCGTACAATGAGCAGTTCTTC.